The 17 T cell receptor beta chains below come from one sample, sequenced in a study of blood T cells in healthy people across ages. Together with a sample-barcoded 5' primer, a J-beta primer mix was included in a second PCR lasting roughly 6 to 12 cycles. TCRdb itself ran the 5' RACE reads through MiXCR, one entry per CDR3 protein. Of 850,000 to 950,000 distinct CDR3 sequences detected, around 28% appear once; the ten largest clones hold 15% to 20%. The sequenced sample was blood. These receptors all stem from an elderly woman in good health.

V gene TRBV20-1 combines with J gene TRBJ2-1; TRBD2 matches 14 bases. V trimming: 6 bases; J trimming: 9 bases; junction bases outside the gene matches: 13. Looked up from germline, CDR1 is DFQATT and CDR2 is SNEGSKA (reference sequence). This CDR3 comprises 16 residues. CDR3 bases: TGCAGTGCGACACCTGGGACTAGCGGGGGTGGGCGTGAGCAGTTCTTC. Translating gives CSATPGTSGGGREQFF.

The rearrangement links TRBV6-1 to TRBJ2-1, with 11 bases aligning to TRBD2. J lost 4 bases, V lost 1 base, and 3 bases had no gene match. The CDR3 covers 16 residues. Germline lookup yields CDR1 MNHNS and CDR2 SASEGT. DNA for the CDR3: TGTGCCAGCAGTGAAGGACTAGCGGGACGTTACAATGAGCAGTTCTTC. It yields the protein CASSEGLAGRYNEQFF.

The sample holds many counts of this clonotype. The chain carries TRBV20-1 and TRBJ1-5; D might be TRBD1 (5 bases). Germline V CDR1 and CDR2: DFQATT, SNEGSKA (reference sequence). The CDR3 is 14 amino acids. Deletions cut 5 bases from V and 1 base from J, with 12 bases between. DNA of the CDR3: TGCAGTGCTGGCGGGGCCCAGAGCAATCAGCCCCAGCATTTT. Translation gives CSAGGAQSNQPQHF.

In its sample, this clonotype was seen many times. The chain combines TRBV7-9 with TRBJ2-3; D uncertain. V lost 5 bases to trimming and J lost 4 bases, with 10 bases between them. Germline V lookup: CDR1 SEHNR, CDR2 FQNEAQ (reference sequence). The CDR3 loop spans 13 amino acids. CDR3 sequence: CASSGPDPDTQYF. The CDR3 DNA is TGTGCCAGCAGCGGCCCTGACCCAGATACGCAGTATTTT.

This clonotype was picked up a small number of times. The genes are TRBV5-6 and TRBJ2-6, with D hard to call. The CDR3 sequence is 17 residues long. The germline V gene encodes CDR1 SGHDT and CDR2 YYEEEE. V dropped 1 base and J dropped 0 bases, with 11 bases sitting between them. The CDR3, as DNA: TGTGCCAGCAGCTTGCAGTATCTTAGCTCTGGGGCCAACGTCCTGACTTTC. Translation gives CASSLQYLSSGANVLTF.

In regard to this clonotype: Given the absence of the conserved phenylalanine or tryptophan at the CDR3 end, a read error is likely. This rearrangement joins TRBV12-3 or TRBV12-4 to TRBJ1-1, with D possibly TRBD1 on 5 matching bases. With 5 bases removed from V and 4 bases from J, the gap between germline ends came to 14 bases. This CDR3 is built from 14 residues. DNA for the CDR3: TGTGCCAGCAGTCTAGGGACGCTCCGCACTGAAGCTTTCTGT. Its protein product is CASSLGTLRTEAFC.

As to this clonotype: A read error may be the cause here, since a much bigger clone is one base away. This rearrangement joins TRBV15 to TRBJ2-3, with D uncertain. The length of the CDR3 is 13 residues. Per the germline V gene, CDR1 is LNHNV and CDR2 is YYDKDF (reference sequence). The CDR3 loop reads CAARPGGADTQYF. The CDR3 DNA sequence: TGTGCCGCCAGGCCCGGTGGGGCAGATACGCAGTATTTT.

This clonotype occurred a few times. The V and J genes are TRBV11-2 and TRBJ1-1; 8 bases map to TRBD1. This CDR3 contains 15 residues. CDR1 and CDR2 from the germline V gene are SGHAT and FQNNGV. With 1 base clipped from V and 6 bases from J, the junction kept 7 bases outside the gene matches. This chain's CDR3 is CASSLVGQGGAEAFF. The CDR3 nucleotides are TGTGCCAGCAGCTTAGTAGGACAGGGAGGCGCTGAAGCTTTCTTT.

This clonotype was recorded many times. V gene TRBV4-2 combines with J gene TRBJ2-3; 10 bases are shared with TRBD2. V lost 4 bases, J lost 0 bases, and 7 bases stayed unmatched. CDR1 is LGHNA and CDR2 is YNFKEQ in the germline V gene. The CDR3 runs 17 residues. The CDR3 spells CASSRASGGPSTDTQYF. Here the CDR3 DNA reads TGTGCCAGCAGCCGGGCTAGCGGGGGCCCTAGCACAGATACGCAGTATTTT.

The chain is built from TRBV7-6 and TRBJ2-2; D gene ambiguous. The V end was cut by 0 bases, the J end by 2 bases, with 10 bases between. Germline V gene sequence: CDR1 SGHVS, CDR2 FNYEAQ. The CDR3 contains 16 residues. CDR3 coding DNA: TGTGCCAGCAGCTTAGCGACCTACCTTAACACCGGGGAGCTGTTTTTT. Translating gives CASSLATYLNTGELFF.

This clonotype was counted at least ten times. The rearrangement links TRBV5-1 to TRBJ2-3; D perhaps matches TRBD2 (6 bases). The CDR3 is made up of 14 amino acids. V lost 0 bases, J lost 4 bases, and 9 bases lay in between. The germline CDR1 and CDR2 sequences are SGHRS and YFSETQ. CDR3 sequence reads: CASSLDWGADTQYF. The CDR3 DNA reads as TGCGCCAGCAGCTTGGATTGGGGGGCAGATACGCAGTATTTT.

This clonotype occurred a few times. Being one base from a much bigger clone, this may be a read error. The rearrangement joins TRBV11-2 to TRBJ2-5; D is perhaps TRBD1 or TRBD2 (5 bases each). This CDR3 has 13 residues. The germline gives CDR1 SGHAT, CDR2 FQNNGV. The V end was cut by 6 bases, the J end by 4 bases, with 12 bases between. For the CDR3, the DNA is TGTGCCAGCAGGCGAGGGGCCATAGAGACCCAGTACTTC. Residues: CASRRGAIETQYF.

This clonotype was seen repeatedly, ten times or more. The chain links TRBV20-1 to TRBJ2-6; D is perhaps TRBD1 (6 bases). Trimming stripped 3 bases from V and 2 bases from J, with 14 bases between. Germline loops: CDR1 DFQATT, CDR2 SNEGSKA (reference sequence). CDR3 length equals 16 residues. CDR3 nucleotide sequence: TGCAGTGCTAGTTCCCCAGGGGAAGCTGGGGCCAACGTCCTGACTTTC. As protein: CSASSPGEAGANVLTF.

This chain connects TRBV20-1 to TRBJ2-6; D may match TRBD1 or TRBD2 (5 bases each). V shed 2 bases and J shed 9 bases, with 11 bases lying between them. Germline V lookup: CDR1 DFQATT, CDR2 SNEGSKA (reference sequence). The CDR3 covers 13 residues. Written as DNA, the CDR3 is TGCAGTGCTAGATTGGGGGTCGGCAACGTCCTGACTTTC. Translated: CSARLGVGNVLTF.

This clonotype came up a few times. The chain links TRBV3-1 to TRBJ2-1; 7 bases fit TRBD1. V was clipped by 4 bases and J by 3 bases; unmatched bases: 6. The CDR3 runs 15 residues. The germline CDR1 and CDR2 sequences are LGHDT and YNNKEL (reference sequence). CDR3 residues: CASSRDRTGYNEQFF. The CDR3 bases are TGTGCCAGCAGCCGAGACAGGACAGGCTACAATGAGCAGTTCTTC.

In this sample, this clonotype turned up a few times. A clone one base away is much larger, so this may be a read error. The genes are TRBV25-1 and TRBJ1-2; D gene uncertain. Germline V CDR1 and CDR2: MGHDK, SYGVNS. Trimming shortened V by 3 bases and J by 4 bases, and 9 bases separated the two germline ends. The CDR3 is made up of 13 amino acids. CDR3 in amino acids: CASSDGVRYGYTF. CDR3 nucleotides: TGTGCCAGCAGTGATGGGGTGCGCTATGGCTACACCTTC.

This chain connects TRBV6-5 to TRBJ2-7; 12 positions match TRBD2. Germline V gene data show CDR1 as MNHEY and CDR2 as SVGAGI. Trimming cost V 4 bases and J 1 base; bases outside gene matches: 2. This CDR3 has 15 residues. The CDR3 is CASSSTSGGSYEQYF. DNA for the CDR3: TGTGCCAGCAGTTCGACTAGCGGGGGTTCCTACGAGCAGTACTTC.